This TCR beta chain was recovered during a study of T cells expressing NK-cell markers. About the research overall: It was from sorted CD3+CD56+NKG2C+, CD3+CD56+NKG2C- and CD3+CD56-NKG2C+ T cells that TCR beta repertoires came. Findings and limits, study-wide: Uncertainty persisted over the HCMV specificity of expanded NKG2C+ T cell clones. In a few donors, dominant clonotypes made up about 28.3-65% of CD3+CD56-NKG2C+ cells.

Regarding this clonotype: The antigen remains unidentified.

Per germline, CDR1 MGHDK and CDR2 SYGVNS. This CDR3 has 12 amino acids. UMI-tagged 5'RACE template switching yielded the TCR beta cDNA. After re-calling the 5' RACE reads, TCRdb lists one entry per CDR3 protein, DNA absent. Found here are about 260,000 distinct CDR3 sequences; the top ten clones hold about 0.4%. The sequencing input was blood T cells: a sorted CD56 or NKG2C T cell subset, CD4+ or CD8+ T cells, or bulk PBMC T cells (not recorded which). The V and J genes are TRBV25-1 and TRBJ1-2; TCRdb picks TRBD1, but there is no DNA to check that call. The sequence was collected from a man between 18 and 35 years old in good health. The CDR3 sequence: CASTQGYYGYTF.